The 14 T cell receptor beta chains reported below all come from one sample, sequenced in a study of T cell responses to AZD1222 COVID-19 vaccine. Some clones are missing from TCRdb's copy, which holds only in-frame ones; the method was immunoSEQ multiplex PCR. The sample has under 100,000 clones; under 95% are singletons. The input for sequencing was peripheral blood, taken on day 0 of MenACWY control vaccination. These receptors were taken from an adult in good health.

This clone was counted once. The chain links TRBV5-1 to TRBJ2-3; D could derive from TRBD1 or TRBD2 (5 bases each). The ends were cut back, 4 bases at V and 4 bases at J, with 16 bases in the middle. Germline-derived CDR1 and CDR2 are SGHRS and YFSETQ. The CDR3 covers 15 residues. CDR3 DNA: TGCGCCAGCAGCCCCGAGGGGCAGGCGGCAGATACGCAGTATTTT. It is translated as CASSPEGQAADTQYF. The full variable domain, rest sourced from reference TRBV5-1 and TRBJ2-3, is KAGVTQTPRYLIKTRGQQVTLSCSPISGHRSVSWYQQTPGQGLQFLFEYFSETQRNKGNFPGRFSGRQFSNSRSEMNVSTLELGDSALYLCASSPEGQAADTQYFGPGTRLTVL.

This clone was detected once. J is TRBJ2-2 and V is TRBV6-6; TRBD1 matches at 7 bases. CDR1 MNHNY and CDR2 SVGAGI come from the germline V gene (reference sequence). The CDR3 totals 18 residues. V shed 5 bases, J shed 5 bases, and the junction held 17 bases outside the gene matches. CDR3 in amino acids: CASSRLGQALPGTGELFF. DNA of the CDR3: TGTGCCAGCAGTCGTCTTGGACAGGCCCTGCCGGGAACCGGGGAGCTGTTTTTT.

This clone was detected once. V is TRBV6-2 or TRBV6-3 and J is TRBJ1-5; 8 bases fit TRBD1. CDR1 MNHEY and CDR2 SVGEGT come from the germline V gene. Unmatched junction bases numbered 3, after V lost 0 bases and J lost 5 bases. This CDR3 has 15 residues. The CDR3 coding sequence is TGTGCCAGCAGTTACTCAACCAGGGGGCATCAGCCCCAGCATTTT. This codes for CASSYSTRGHQPQHF.

The V call is TRBV28, the J call TRBJ2-5; perhaps D is TRBD1 or TRBD2 (5 bases each). V lost 5 bases to trimming and J lost 7 bases, with 20 bases between them. Germline CDR1 and CDR2: MDHEN and SYDVKM. CDR3 size: 15 residues. CDR3 nucleotides: TGTGCCAGCAGTAAATCGGGGACGGTTGGGGGGACCCAGTACTTC. It yields the protein CASSKSGTVGGTQYF.

V usage is TRBV27 and J usage is TRBJ1-2; 8 positions agree with TRBD1. Trimming at V came to 7 bases and at J to 4 bases, leaving 5 bases not matched to a gene. The CDR3 extends over 13 amino acids. Germline-derived CDR1 and CDR2 are MNHEY and SMNVEV (reference sequence). As DNA, the CDR3 is TGTGCCAGCAAACAGGGGGAACCCTATGGCTACACCTTC. It yields the protein CASKQGEPYGYTF.

V is TRBV7-6 and J is TRBJ1-5, with D tentatively TRBD1 (5 bases). V was trimmed by 5 bases and J by 3 bases, leaving 8 bases between them. Germline V lookup: CDR1 SGHVS, CDR2 FNYEAQ. The CDR3 sequence is 13 residues long. The CDR3 DNA follows: TGTGCCAGCAGCACGGACAACAATCAGCCCCAGCATTTT. It is translated as CASSTDNNQPQHF.

The CDR3 loop reads CASSQGVESEQYF. CDR3 bases: TGTGCCAGCAGCCAGGGGGTTGAGAGTGAGCAGTACTTC. The gene calls are TRBV3-1 (or the pseudogene TRBV3-2) and TRBJ2-7, with D possibly being TRBD1 or TRBD2 (5 bases each). This CDR3 comprises 13 residues. Germline V gene data show CDR1 as LGHDT and CDR2 as YNNKEL (reference sequence). Trimming took 3 bases from V and 7 from J, leaving 13 bases between them.

This chain connects TRBV9 to TRBJ1-4, with a possible D match to TRBD1 (5 bases). Germline V gene sequence: CDR1 SGDLS, CDR2 YYNGEE. Trimming shortened V by 2 bases and J by 8 bases, and 13 bases separated the two germline ends. The CDR3 runs 14 residues. CDR3 coding DNA: TGTGCCAGCAGCGTTCAGGCCCAGGGCGAAAAACTGTTTTTT. Translation gives CASSVQAQGEKLFF.

The chain is built from TRBV7-2 and TRBJ2-5; 7 nucleotides line up with TRBD2. The CDR3 contains 12 residues. V lost 0 bases, J lost 14 bases, and 6 bases stayed unmatched. The V gene's germline CDR1 is SGHTA and CDR2 FQGNSA. The CDR3 region is CASSLAVRELYF. In nucleotides, the CDR3 is TGTGCCAGCAGCTTAGCAGTGCGGGAGTTATACTTC.

The chain has TRBV5-1 and TRBJ1-1, with D perhaps TRBD1 (5 bases). The CDR3 is made up of 13 amino acids. With 4 bases removed from V and 8 bases from J, the gap between germline ends came to 15 bases. Germline V gene lookup returns CDR1 SGHRS and CDR2 YFSETQ. CDR3 nucleotide sequence: TGCGCCAGCAGCCCCCAGACGGAGGGGGAAGCTTTCTTT. Translation gives CASSPQTEGEAFF.

V and J are TRBV21-1 and TRBJ2-5; the table calls TRBD2, which could not be checked here. TRBV21-1 is recorded as a pseudogene. CDR3 length: 16 amino acids. The CDR3 DNA reads as TGTGCCAGCAGGTCTGGAACTAGCGGGAGCCAAGAGACCCAGTACTTC. This encodes CASRSGTSGSQETQYF.

The V and J genes are TRBV2 and TRBJ1-3; D gene unclear. CDR3 length: 14 residues. V lost 5 bases and J 8 bases, leaving 16 bases between the germline ends. Germline V gene sequence: CDR1 SNHLY, CDR2 FYNNEI. Written as DNA, the CDR3 is TGTGCCAGCAGTTACCAAAATAATGGGGACACCATATATTTT. It is translated as CASSYQNNGDTIYF.

The rearrangement links TRBV5-1 to TRBJ2-3; D is perhaps TRBD1 (5 bases). The CDR3 runs to 17 residues. Germline V gene sequence: CDR1 SGHRS, CDR2 YFSETQ. V was shortened by 1 base and J by 2 bases, with 17 bases between the two germline ends. CDR3: CASSLSRDRSNTDTQYF. DNA of the CDR3: TGCGCCAGCAGCTTGTCCAGGGATCGATCGAACACAGATACGCAGTATTTT.

The CDR3 DNA reads as TGCAGCGTTAGTGGACAGGGAGGAGGCTACACCTTC. Residues: CSVSGQGGGYTF. The gene calls are TRBV29-1 and TRBJ1-2, with 8 bases fitting TRBD1. The germline V gene has CDR1 SQVTM and CDR2 ANQGSEA. This CDR3 is 12 amino acids long. V was clipped by 5 bases and J by 8 bases; unmatched bases: 7.